This T cell receptor (beta chain) was captured in a study of blood T cell repertoires in COVID-19. Germline assignment: CDR1 MNHEY and CDR2 SMNVEV (reference sequence). This CDR3 has 14 residues. With 5 bases clipped from V and 6 bases from J, the junction kept 7 bases outside the gene matches. The protocol was immunoSEQ multiplex PCR, while the TCRdb copy is restricted to in-frame clones and leaves out a portion. The table includes roughly 410,000 clones, 70% to 90% detected once. This TCR was sampled from a man between 35 and 55 years old with acute or convalescent COVID-19. Sequenced material: peripheral blood. The rearrangement links TRBV27 to TRBJ1-5; TRBD1 matches 7 bases. CDR3 DNA sequence: TGTGCCAGCAGTCCTCACGACAGGGCTCAGCCCCAGCATTTT. It translates to CASSPHDRAQPQHF.